This TCR beta chain was recovered during a study of CD8+CD57+ T cells in acquired aplastic anemia. Sequencing was done on patients that had shown CD8+CD57+ cell expansion by flow cytometry. The CDR3 is made up of 12 amino acids. V was clipped by 3 bases and J by 12 bases, with 11 bases between them. CDR1 and CDR2 from the germline V gene are KGHDR and SFDVKD. TCR beta VDJ and CDR3 profiling used genomic DNA as template. Each CDR3 protein gets one entry after TCRdb re-called the reads with MiXCR. The sample lists about 54,000 distinct CDR3 sequences; roughly 60% were seen once. The receptor was derived from a human donor with aplastic anemia. Specimen: sorted CD4+, CD8+, or CD8+CD57+ T cells (not recorded which) from PBMCs. The chain is built from TRBV24-1 and TRBJ2-1; D gene unclear. The CDR3 DNA is TGTGCCACCAGTGATACGGAGTCTGGGCAGTTCTTC. Translation: CATSDTESGQFF.